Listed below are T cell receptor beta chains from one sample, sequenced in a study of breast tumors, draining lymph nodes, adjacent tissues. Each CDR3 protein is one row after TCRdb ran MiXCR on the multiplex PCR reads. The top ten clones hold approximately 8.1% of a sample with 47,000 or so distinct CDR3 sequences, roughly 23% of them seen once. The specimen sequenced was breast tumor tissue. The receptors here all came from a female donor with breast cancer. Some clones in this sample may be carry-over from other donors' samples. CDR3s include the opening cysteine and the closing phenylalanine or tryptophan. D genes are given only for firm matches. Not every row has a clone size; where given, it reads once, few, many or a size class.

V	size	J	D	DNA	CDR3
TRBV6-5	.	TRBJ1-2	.	TGTGCCAGCAGTTCACAGGGATTCTATGGCTACACCTTC	CASSSQGFYGYTF
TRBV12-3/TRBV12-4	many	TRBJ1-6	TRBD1	TGTGCCAGCAGTCCAGGGGGCGCAGGGAATTCACCCCTCCACTTT	CASSPGGAGNSPLHF
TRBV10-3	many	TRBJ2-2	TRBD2	TGTGCCATCAGTGGAGGCGGGAGCGCCGTTGACACCGGGGAGCTGTTTTTT	CAISGGGSAVDTGELFF
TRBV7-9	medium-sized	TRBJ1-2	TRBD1	TGTGCCAGCAGCTCTGCTGACAGGGGGCTTGGCTACACCTTC	CASSSADRGLGYTF
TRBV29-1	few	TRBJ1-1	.	TGCAGCGTAATAAAAGGGAACACTGAAGCTTTCTTT	CSVIKGNTEAFF
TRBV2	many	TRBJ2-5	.	TGTGCCAGCATTGATGGGACCCAAGAGACCCAGTACTTC	CASIDGTQETQYF
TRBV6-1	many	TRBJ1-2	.	TGTGCCAGCAGTGAAGTCATTCAATATGGCTACACCTTC	CASSEVIQYGYTF
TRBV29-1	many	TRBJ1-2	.	TGCAGCGCCTCGGTACTAGGACGGGGTAACTATGGCTACACCTTC	CSASVLGRGNYGYTF
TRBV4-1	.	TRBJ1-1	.	TGCGCCAGCAGCCATGTGGGGAACACTGAAGCTTTCTTT	CASSHVGNTEAFF
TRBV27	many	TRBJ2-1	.	TGTGCCAGCAGTCGAGGGACAACAGACAATGAGCAGTTCTTC	CASSRGTTDNEQFF
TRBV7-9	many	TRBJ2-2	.	TGTGCCAGCAACCCTACCGGGGAGCTGTTTTTT	CASNPTGELFF
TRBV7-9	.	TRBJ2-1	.	TGTGCCAGCAGCCTCTCCCCGTCCACAGCACGCAATGAGCAGTTCTTC	CASSLSPSTARNEQFF
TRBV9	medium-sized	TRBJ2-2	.	TGTGCCAGCAGCGTAGATGGGGGCGCGGGGACCGGGGAGCTGTTTTTT	CASSVDGGAGTGELFF
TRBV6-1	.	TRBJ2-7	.	TGTGCCAGCAGTGAAAATCCGGGGGCTGCAGGCGAGCAGTACTTC	CASSENPGAAGEQYF
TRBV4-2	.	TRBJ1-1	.	TGTGCCAGCAGCCAAGACGGACAGCCGAACACTGAAGCTTTCTTT	CASSQDGQPNTEAFF
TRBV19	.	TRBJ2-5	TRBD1	TGTGCCAGTAGTGCCGGACAGGAAGAGACCCAGTACTTC	CASSAGQEETQYF
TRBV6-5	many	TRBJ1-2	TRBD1	TGTGCCAGCAGTTACTCGACGACAGGGTATGGCTACACCTTC	CASSYSTTGYGYTF
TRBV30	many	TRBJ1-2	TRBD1	TGTGCCTGGAGATTAAAGGGGGCAGTTGGCTACACCTTC	CAWRLKGAVGYTF
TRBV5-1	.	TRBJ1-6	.	TGCGCCAGCAGCCCGACGAGCTCCTATAATTCACCCCTCCACTTT	CASSPTSSYNSPLHF
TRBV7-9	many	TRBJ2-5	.	TGTGCCAGCAGCTACATACCGCACGGACAGCCCCAAGAGACCCAGTACTTC	CASSYIPHGQPQETQYF
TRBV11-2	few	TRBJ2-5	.	TGTGCCAGCAGCCCCGCATCCATCAGGGGGGGAGAGACCCAGTACTTC	CASSPASIRGGETQYF
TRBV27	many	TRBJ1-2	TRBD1	TGTGCCAGCAGTTTACTCGGACAGGGGGTCGGCTCTAACTATGGCTACACCTTC	CASSLLGQGVGSNYGYTF
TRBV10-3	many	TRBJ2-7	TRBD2	TGTGCCATCAGCGAGGGACTAGCGGGGGGACGCTCCTACGAGCAGTACTTC	CAISEGLAGGRSYEQYF
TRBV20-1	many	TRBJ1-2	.	TGCAGTGCTAGCAAAATGGGAGAGGGCGACGTCTACTATGGCTACACCTTC	CSASKMGEGDVYYGYTF
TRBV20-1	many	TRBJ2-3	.	TGCAGTGCTAGCACAGATACGCAGTATTTT	CSASTDTQYF
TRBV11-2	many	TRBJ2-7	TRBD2	TGTGCCAGCAGCTTCCCCAGGCTAGCGGGGAAATACGAGCAGTACTTC	CASSFPRLAGKYEQYF
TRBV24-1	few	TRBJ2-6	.	TGTGCCACCGCCTTATCTGGGGCCAACGTCCTGACTTTC	CATALSGANVLTF
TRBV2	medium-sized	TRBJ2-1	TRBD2	TGTGCCAGCAGTGCCAGGGCAACTAGCGGGAGTTTGTTTGGTGAGCAGTTCTTC	CASSARATSGSLFGEQFF
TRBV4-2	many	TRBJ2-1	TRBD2	TGTGCCAGCAGCCAAGATTTAGCGGGGCTCTACAATGAGCAGTTCTTC	CASSQDLAGLYNEQFF
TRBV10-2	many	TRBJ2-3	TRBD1	TGCGCCAGCAGCGGCGGGCAGGGGGCGAGAAATACGCAGTATTTT	CASSGGQGARNTQYF
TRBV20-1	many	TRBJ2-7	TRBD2	TGCAGTGCTAGTCGGGGGGATAGGTCCTACGAGCAGTACTTC	CSASRGDRSYEQYF
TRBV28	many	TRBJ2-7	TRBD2	TGTGCCACCAGGACCCCGGGGACTAGCGGTTACGAGCAGTACTTC	CATRTPGTSGYEQYF
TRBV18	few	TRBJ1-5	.	TGTGCCAGCTCTTCTTCTGGACAGAGCAATCAGCCCCAGCATTTT	CASSSSGQSNQPQHF
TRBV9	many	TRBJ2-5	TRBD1	TGTGCCAGCAGCGGACAGGGGAGAAAGACCCAGTACTTC	CASSGQGRKTQYF
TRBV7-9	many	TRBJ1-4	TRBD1	TGTGCCAGCAGTCGAGACAGGGGAATGGGAGAAAAACTGTTTTTT	CASSRDRGMGEKLFF
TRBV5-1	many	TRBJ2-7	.	TGCGCCAGCAGACTACGACAGGACTCCTACGAGCAGTACTTC	CASRLRQDSYEQYF
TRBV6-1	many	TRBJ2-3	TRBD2	TGTGCCAGCAGTGAAATTGCGGGAGGCACAGATACGCAGTATTTT	CASSEIAGGTDTQYF
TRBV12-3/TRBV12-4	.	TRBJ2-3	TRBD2	TGTGCCAGCAGTATACTAGCGGGGAGAAGGGTTAGCACAGATACGCAGTATTTT	CASSILAGRRVSTDTQYF
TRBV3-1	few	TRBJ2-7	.	TGTGCCAGCAGCCAAAGTCGTGAGCAGTACTTC	CASSQSREQYF
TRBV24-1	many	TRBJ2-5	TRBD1	TGTGCCACATCAACAGCGGACAGGGGGAAAGAGACCCAGTACTTC	CATSTADRGKETQYF
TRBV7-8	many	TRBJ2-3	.	TGTGCCAGCCGAACAGGGCCAGGAATGGATACGCAGTATTTT	CASRTGPGMDTQYF
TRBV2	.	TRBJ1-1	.	TGTGCCAGCAGTGGGGAGAACACTGAAGCTTTCTTT	CASSGENTEAFF
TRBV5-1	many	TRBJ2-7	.	TGCGCCAGCAGCTTGGGTTACAGGGATGGCGAGCAGTACTTC	CASSLGYRDGEQYF
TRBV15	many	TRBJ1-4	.	TGTGCCACCAGCAGAGAAGGGGAGGGCGTTGAAAAACTGTTTTTT	CATSREGEGVEKLFF
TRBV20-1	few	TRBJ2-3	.	TGCAGTGCTCCACCGGGACCATCCATGAATACGCAGTATTTT	CSAPPGPSMNTQYF
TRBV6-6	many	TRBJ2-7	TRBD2	TGTGCCAGCAGTTACGGCGGGGGGTACGGCGAGCAGTACTTC	CASSYGGGYGEQYF
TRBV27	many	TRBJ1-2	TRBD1	TGTGCCACTGGACAGGGGGACTATGGCTACACCTTC	CATGQGDYGYTF
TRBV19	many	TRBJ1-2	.	TGTGCCAGTAGTATAGATTTTTGGCAGAGTGCAGCAACTAACTATGGCTACACCTTC	CASSIDFWQSAATNYGYTF
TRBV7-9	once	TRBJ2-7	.	TGTGCCAGCAGCCGCGGAGGATCGACCTACGAGCAGTACTTC	CASSRGGSTYEQYF
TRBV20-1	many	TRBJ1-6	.	TGCAGTGCTAGATCCGGGGTATCCTATAATTCACCCCTCCACTTT	CSARSGVSYNSPLHF